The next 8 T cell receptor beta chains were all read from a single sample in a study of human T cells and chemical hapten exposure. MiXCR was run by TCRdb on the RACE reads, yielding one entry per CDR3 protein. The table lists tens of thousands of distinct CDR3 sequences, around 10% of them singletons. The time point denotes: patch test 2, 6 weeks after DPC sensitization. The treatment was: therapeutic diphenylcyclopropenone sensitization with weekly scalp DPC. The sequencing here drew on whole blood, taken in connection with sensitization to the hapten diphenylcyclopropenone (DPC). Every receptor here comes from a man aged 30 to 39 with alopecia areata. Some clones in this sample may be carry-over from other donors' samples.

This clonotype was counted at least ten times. The CDR3 coding sequence is TGTGCCAGCAGCCTCTCGCGGGGTAACGGGGAGCTGTTTTTT. Its protein product is CASSLSRGNGELFF. V is TRBV27 and J is TRBJ2-2; D possibly corresponds to TRBD2 (6 bases). Trimming cost V 6 bases and J 7 bases, with 15 bases left between them. The CDR3 covers 14 residues. Per the germline V gene, CDR1 is MNHEY and CDR2 is SMNVEV (reference sequence).

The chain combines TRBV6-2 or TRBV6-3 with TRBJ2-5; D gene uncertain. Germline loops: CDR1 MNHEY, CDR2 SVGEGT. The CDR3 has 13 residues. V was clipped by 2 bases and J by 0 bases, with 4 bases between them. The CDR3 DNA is TGTGCCAGCAGTTACAGCTACCAAGAGACCCAGTACTTC. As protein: CASSYSYQETQYF.

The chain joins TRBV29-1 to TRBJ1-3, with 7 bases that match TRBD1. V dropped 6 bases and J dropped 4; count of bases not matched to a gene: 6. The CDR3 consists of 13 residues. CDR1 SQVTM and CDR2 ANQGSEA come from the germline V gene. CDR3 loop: CSVETGAGNTIYF. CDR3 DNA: TGCAGCGTGGAAACAGGGGCCGGAAACACCATATATTTT.

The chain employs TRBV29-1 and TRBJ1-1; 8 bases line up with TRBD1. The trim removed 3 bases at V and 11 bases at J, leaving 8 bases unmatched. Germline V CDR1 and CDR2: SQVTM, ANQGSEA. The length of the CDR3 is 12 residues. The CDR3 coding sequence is TGCAGCGTTGACTGGCAGGGGGCGAGTGCTTTCTTT. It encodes CSVDWQGASAFF.

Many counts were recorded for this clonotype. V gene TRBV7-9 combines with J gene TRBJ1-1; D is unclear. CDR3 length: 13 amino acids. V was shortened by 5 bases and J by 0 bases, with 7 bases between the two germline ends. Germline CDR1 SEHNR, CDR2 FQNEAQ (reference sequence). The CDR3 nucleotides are TGTGCCAGCAGCCACAGAATGAACACTGAAGCTTTCTTT. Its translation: CASSHRMNTEAFF. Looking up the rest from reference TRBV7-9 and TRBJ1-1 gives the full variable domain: DTGVSQNPRHKITKRGQNVTFRCDPISEHNRLYWYRQTLGQGPEFLTYFQNEAQLEKSRLLSDRFSAERPKGSFSTLEIQRTEQGDSAMYLCASSHRMNTEAFFGQGTRLTVV.

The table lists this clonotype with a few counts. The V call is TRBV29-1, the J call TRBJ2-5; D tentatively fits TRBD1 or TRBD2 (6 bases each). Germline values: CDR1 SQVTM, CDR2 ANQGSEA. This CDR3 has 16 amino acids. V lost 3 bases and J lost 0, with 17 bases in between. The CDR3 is CSVESWGARDQETQYF. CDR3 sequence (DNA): TGCAGCGTTGAGAGCTGGGGGGCGCGGGACCAAGAGACCCAGTACTTC. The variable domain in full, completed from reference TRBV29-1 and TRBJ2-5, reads SAVISQKPSRDICQRGTSLTIQCQVDSQVTMMFWYRQQPGQSLTLIATANQGSEATYESGFVIDKFPISRPNLTFSTLTVSNMSPEDSSIYLCSVESWGARDQETQYFGPGTRLLVL.

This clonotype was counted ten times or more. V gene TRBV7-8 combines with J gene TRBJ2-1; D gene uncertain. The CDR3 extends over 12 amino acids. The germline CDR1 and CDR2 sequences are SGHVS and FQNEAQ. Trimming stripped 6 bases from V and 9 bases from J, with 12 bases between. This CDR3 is CASRTESIEQFF. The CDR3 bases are TGTGCCAGCAGAACCGAAAGCATTGAGCAGTTCTTC.

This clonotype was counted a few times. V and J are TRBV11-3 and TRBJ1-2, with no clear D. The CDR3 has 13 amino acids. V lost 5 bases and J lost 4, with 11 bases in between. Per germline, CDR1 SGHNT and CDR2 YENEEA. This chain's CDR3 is CASSVGDSYGYTF. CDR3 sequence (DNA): TGTGCCAGCAGCGTTGGAGATTCCTATGGCTACACCTTC.